The T cell receptor (beta chain) described here comes from a study of vaccination and CD4 T cells after COVID-19. Treatment indicated: roughly 11-day PBMC culture with coronavirus spike peptide pools or control peptides (ViraFEST assay). Cultured CD4+ T cells had their DNA profiled by the Oncomine TCR Beta short-read assay. After culture, CD4+ T cells served as the source for genomic DNA extraction. TCRdb called the PCR reads again in MiXCR, with one record for every CDR3 protein. Of more than 4,000 distinct CDR3 sequences detected, 21% appear once; the ten largest clones hold around 25%. Germline V CDR1 and CDR2: MNHEY, SVGAGI. The CDR3 loop spans 17 amino acids. V shed 4 bases and J shed 1 base, with 14 bases lying between them. Remarks on this clonotype: The antigen is not known.

The sample comprised CD4+ T cells from blood, cultured in vitro. The TCR was taken from a human donor who had recovered from COVID-19. V usage is TRBV6-5 and J usage is TRBJ1-6, with unresolved D. CDR3 loop: CASSSLFGLSYNSPLHF. Here the CDR3 DNA reads TGTGCCAGCAGTTCCCTTTTTGGGCTATCCTATAATTCACCCCTCCACTTT.